Sequencing of this T cell receptor beta chain was carried out in a study of cytomegalovirus exposure and HLA in healthy donors. This clone was detected only a few times. Its antigen remains unidentified. The J segment lost 5 bases and the V segment lost 0 bases, leaving 9 bases of the junction unmatched. CDR3 length equals 18 residues. The germline gives CDR1 SGHAT, CDR2 FQDESV (reference sequence). As for the donors, each was a healthy bone marrow donor. Notes on the study in general: Follow-up analysis later connected one missense variant in DCLRE1C with trimming of TCR beta V- and J-genes.

The PCR was carried out with 60 Vbeta primers and 13 Jbeta primers. The method was immunoSEQ multiplex PCR; TCRdb's version includes in-frame clones alone and lacks a portion of them. The data hold fewer than 150,000 clones, with roughly 15% observed a single time. The sequence derives from a woman aged 18 to 35 in good health and CMV-seronegative. The material sequenced was PBMCs. This chain connects TRBV11-1 to TRBJ2-2, with 10 positions matching TRBD1. The CDR3 DNA reads TGTGCCAGCAGCTTAGCGCCCGGGACAGGGGACATAACCGGGGAGCTGTTTTTT. Amino acids: CASSLAPGTGDITGELFF. Full variable domain (missing parts from reference TRBV11-1 and TRBJ2-2): EAEVAQSPRYKITEKSQAVAFWCDPISGHATLYWYRQILGQGPELLVQFQDESVVDDSQLPKDRFSAERLKGVDSTLKIQPAELGDSAMYLCASSLAPGTGDITGELFFGEGSRLTVL.